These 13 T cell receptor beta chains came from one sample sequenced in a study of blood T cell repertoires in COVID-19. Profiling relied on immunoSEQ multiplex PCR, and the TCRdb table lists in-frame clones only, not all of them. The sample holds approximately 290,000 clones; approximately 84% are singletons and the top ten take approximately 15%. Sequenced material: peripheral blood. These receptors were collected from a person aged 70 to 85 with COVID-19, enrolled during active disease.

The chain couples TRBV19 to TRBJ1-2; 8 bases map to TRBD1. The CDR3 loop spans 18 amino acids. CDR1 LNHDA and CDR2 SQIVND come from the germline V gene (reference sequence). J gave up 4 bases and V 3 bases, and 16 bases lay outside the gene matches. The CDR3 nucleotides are TGTGCCAGTAGTATTACAGGACAGGGATCACTATTTGGCTATGGCTACACCTTC. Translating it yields CASSITGQGSLFGYGYTF.

CDR3 sequence (DNA): TGCGCCAGCAGCTTGCCGCTAGCGGGGAACAGCTCCTACGAGCAGTACTTC. This encodes CASSLPLAGNSSYEQYF. The chain recombines TRBV5-1 with TRBJ2-7; 9 bases fit TRBD2. The CDR3 is made up of 17 amino acids. Trimming took 1 base from V and 0 from J; bases not matched to a gene: 8. Per germline, CDR1 SGHRS and CDR2 YFSETQ.

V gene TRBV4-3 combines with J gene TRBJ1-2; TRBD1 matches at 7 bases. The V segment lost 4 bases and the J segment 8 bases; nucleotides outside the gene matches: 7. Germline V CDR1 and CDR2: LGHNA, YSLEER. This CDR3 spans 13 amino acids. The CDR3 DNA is TGCGCCAGCAGCCCAGGGACAGAGCAGGGCTACACCTTC. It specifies CASSPGTEQGYTF.

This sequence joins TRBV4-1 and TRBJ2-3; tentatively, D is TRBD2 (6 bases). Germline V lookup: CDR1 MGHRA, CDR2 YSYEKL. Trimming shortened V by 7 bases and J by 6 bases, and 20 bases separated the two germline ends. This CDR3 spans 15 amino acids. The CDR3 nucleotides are TGCGCCAGCAAAACACTAGCTCGCTCCGGGGATACGCAGTATTTT. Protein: CASKTLARSGDTQYF.

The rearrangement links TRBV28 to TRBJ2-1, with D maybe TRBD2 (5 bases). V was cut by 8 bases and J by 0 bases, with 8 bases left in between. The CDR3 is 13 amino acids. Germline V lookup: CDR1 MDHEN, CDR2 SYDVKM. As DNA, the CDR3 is TGTGCCAGCGCTGGGAGCTCCTACAATGAGCAGTTCTTC. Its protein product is CASAGSSYNEQFF.

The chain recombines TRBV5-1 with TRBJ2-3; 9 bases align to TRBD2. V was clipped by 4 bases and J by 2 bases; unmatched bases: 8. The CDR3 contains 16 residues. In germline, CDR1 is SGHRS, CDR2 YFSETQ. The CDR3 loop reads CASSIGAGGHTDTQYF. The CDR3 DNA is TGCGCCAGCAGCATAGGAGCGGGGGGCCACACAGATACGCAGTATTTT. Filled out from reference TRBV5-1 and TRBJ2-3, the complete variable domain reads KAGVTQTPRYLIKTRGQQVTLSCSPISGHRSVSWYQQTPGQGLQFLFEYFSETQRNKGNFPGRFSGRQFSNSRSEMNVSTLELGDSALYLCASSIGAGGHTDTQYFGPGTRLTVL.

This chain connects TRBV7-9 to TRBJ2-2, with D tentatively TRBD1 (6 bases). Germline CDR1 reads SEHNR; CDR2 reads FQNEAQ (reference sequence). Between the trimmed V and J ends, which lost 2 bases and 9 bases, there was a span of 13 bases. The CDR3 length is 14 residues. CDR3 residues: CASSLPGDGRELFF. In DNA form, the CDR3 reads TGTGCCAGCAGCTTACCAGGGGACGGGCGGGAGCTGTTTTTT.

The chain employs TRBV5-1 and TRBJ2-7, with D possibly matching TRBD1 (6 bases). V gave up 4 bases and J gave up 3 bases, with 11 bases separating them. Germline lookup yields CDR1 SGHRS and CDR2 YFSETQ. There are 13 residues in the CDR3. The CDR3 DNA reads TGCGCCAGCAGCAGGACAGACTACTACGAGCAGTACTTC. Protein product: CASSRTDYYEQYF.

The CDR3 protein is CASSLQGVGGNQPQHF. DNA of the CDR3: TGTGCCAGCAGCTTACAGGGTGTAGGGGGCAATCAGCCCCAGCATTTT. V and J are TRBV7-9 and TRBJ1-5; D is perhaps TRBD1 (5 bases). The CDR3 length is 16 residues. Germline-derived CDR1 and CDR2 are SEHNR and FQNEAQ (reference sequence). V dropped 2 bases and J dropped 2 bases, with 13 bases sitting between them.

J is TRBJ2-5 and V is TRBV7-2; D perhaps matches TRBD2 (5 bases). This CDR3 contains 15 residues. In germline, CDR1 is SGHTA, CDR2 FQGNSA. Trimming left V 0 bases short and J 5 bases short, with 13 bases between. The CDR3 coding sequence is TGTGCCAGCAGCTTAGCGGGAGTGTTGGGGGAGACCCAGTACTTC. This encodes CASSLAGVLGETQYF.

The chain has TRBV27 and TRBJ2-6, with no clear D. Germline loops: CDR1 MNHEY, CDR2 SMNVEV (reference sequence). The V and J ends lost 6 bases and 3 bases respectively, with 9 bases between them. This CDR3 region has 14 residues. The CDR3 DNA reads TGTGCCAGCAGAGAGGTTGGTGGGGCCAACGTCCTGACTTTC. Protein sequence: CASREVGGANVLTF.

CDR3 loop: CASSLASSDTQYF. The DNA for the CDR3 is TGTGCCAGCAGCTTAGCTAGCTCCGATACGCAGTATTTT. The V gene is TRBV11-3, the J gene TRBJ2-3; D possibly corresponds to TRBD2 (5 bases). The CDR3 has 13 residues. Germline CDR1 reads SGHNT; CDR2 reads YENEEA. Trimming shortened V by 1 base and J by 6 bases, and 8 bases separated the two germline ends.

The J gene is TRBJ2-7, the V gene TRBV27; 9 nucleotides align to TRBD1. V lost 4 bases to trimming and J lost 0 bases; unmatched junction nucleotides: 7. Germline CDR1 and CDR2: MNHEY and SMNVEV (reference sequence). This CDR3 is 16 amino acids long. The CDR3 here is CASSSDRGTSSYEQYF. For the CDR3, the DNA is TGTGCCAGCAGTTCGGACAGGGGTACTAGCTCCTACGAGCAGTACTTC.